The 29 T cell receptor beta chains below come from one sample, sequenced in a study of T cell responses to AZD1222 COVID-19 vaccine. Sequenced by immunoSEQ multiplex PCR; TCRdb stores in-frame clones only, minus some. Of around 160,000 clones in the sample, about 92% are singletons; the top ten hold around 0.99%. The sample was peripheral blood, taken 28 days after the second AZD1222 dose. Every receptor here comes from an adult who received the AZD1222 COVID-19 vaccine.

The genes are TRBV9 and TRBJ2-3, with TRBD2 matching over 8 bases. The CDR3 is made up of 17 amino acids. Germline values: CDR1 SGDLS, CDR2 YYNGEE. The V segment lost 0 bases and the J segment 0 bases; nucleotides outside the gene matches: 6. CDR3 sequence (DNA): TGTGCCAGCAGCGTAGCCCGGGGGGGCCTAAGCACAGATACGCAGTATTTT. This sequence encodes CASSVARGGLSTDTQYF.

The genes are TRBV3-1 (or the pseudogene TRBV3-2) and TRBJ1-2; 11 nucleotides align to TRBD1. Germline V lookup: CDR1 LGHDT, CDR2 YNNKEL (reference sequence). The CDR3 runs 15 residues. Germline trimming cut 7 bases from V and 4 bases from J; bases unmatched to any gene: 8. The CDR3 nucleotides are TGTGCCAGCAAAATCGGGACAGGGGGACTCTATGGCTACACCTTC. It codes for CASKIGTGGLYGYTF.

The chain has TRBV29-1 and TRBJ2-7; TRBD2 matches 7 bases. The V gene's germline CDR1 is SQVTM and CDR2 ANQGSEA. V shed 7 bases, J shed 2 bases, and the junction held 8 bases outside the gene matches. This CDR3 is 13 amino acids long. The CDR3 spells CSAGGTAAYEQYF. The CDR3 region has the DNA TGCAGCGCGGGGGGTACGGCAGCCTACGAGCAGTACTTC.

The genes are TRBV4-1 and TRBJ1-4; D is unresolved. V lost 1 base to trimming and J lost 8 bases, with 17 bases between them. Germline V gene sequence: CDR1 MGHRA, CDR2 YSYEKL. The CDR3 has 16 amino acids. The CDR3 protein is CASSQVGWPFDEKLFF. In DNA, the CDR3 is TGCGCCAGCAGCCAAGTCGGGTGGCCTTTTGACGAAAAACTGTTTTTT.

Here the CDR3 reads CASSENTYQPQHF. In DNA form, the CDR3 reads TGTGCCAGCAGTGAGAACACTTATCAGCCCCAGCATTTT. The chain uses TRBV2 and TRBJ1-5; D gene uncertain. Trimming removed 3 bases from V and 5 bases from J, with 8 bases in between. CDR3 size: 13 residues. In germline, CDR1 is SNHLY, CDR2 FYNNEI.

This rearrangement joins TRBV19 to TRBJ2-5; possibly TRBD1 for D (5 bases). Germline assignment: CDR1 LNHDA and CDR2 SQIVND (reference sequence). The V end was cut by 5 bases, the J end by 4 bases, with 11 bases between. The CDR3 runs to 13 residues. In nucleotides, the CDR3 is TGTGCCAGTAGTGACCGACAGCGAGAGACCCAGTACTTC. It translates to CASSDRQRETQYF.

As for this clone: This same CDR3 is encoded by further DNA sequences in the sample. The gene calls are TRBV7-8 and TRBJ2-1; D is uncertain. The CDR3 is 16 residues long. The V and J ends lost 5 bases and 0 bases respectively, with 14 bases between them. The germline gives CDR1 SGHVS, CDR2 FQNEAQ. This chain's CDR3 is CASSLLAASSYNEQFF. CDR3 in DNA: TGTGCCAGCAGCCTCCTGGCAGCCAGCTCCTACAATGAGCAGTTCTTC.

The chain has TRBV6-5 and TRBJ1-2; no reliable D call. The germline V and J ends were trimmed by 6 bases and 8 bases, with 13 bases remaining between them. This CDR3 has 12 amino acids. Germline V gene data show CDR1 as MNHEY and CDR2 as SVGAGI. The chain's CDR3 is CASRGPSGGYTF. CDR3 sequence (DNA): TGTGCCAGCAGAGGCCCTAGTGGCGGCTACACCTTC.

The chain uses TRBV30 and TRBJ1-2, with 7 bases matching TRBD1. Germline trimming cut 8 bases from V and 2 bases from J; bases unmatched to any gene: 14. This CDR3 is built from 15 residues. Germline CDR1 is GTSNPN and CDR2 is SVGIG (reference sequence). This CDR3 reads CATRGRDRENYGYTF. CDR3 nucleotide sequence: TGTGCCACGAGGGGTAGAGACAGGGAAAACTATGGCTACACCTTC.

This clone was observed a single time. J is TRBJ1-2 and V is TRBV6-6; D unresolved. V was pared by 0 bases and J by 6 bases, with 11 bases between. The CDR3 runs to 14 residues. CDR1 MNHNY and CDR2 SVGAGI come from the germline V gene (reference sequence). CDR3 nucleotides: TGTGCCAGCAGTTACTCGACCGGGAACCATGGCTACACCTTC. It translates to CASSYSTGNHGYTF.

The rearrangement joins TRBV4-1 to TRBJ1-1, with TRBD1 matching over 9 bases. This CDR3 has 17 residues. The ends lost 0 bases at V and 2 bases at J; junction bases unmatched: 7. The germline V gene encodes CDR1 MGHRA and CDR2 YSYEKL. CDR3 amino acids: CASSQDATGGLNTEAFF. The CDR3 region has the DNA TGCGCCAGCAGCCAAGATGCGACAGGGGGACTAAACACTGAAGCTTTCTTT.

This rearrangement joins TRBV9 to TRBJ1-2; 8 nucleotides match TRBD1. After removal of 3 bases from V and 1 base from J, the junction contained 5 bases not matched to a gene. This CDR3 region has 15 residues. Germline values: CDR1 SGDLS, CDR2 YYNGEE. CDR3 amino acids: CASSEGQALNYGYTF. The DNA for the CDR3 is TGTGCCAGCAGCGAGGGACAGGCCCTTAACTATGGCTACACCTTC.

CDR3 in DNA: TGTGCCAGTAGTACGCGGACGGGGTATGGCTACACCTTC. This encodes CASSTRTGYGYTF. The chain carries TRBV19 and TRBJ1-2, with D unclear. Trimming pared 4 bases from V and 5 bases from J, leaving 11 bases between. The CDR3 is 13 residues long. The germline V gene encodes CDR1 LNHDA and CDR2 SQIVND (reference sequence). Drawing the rest from reference TRBV19 and TRBJ1-2, the complete variable domain is DGGITQSPKYLFRKEGQNVTLSCEQNLNHDAMYWYRQDPGQGLRLIYYSQIVNDFQKGDIAEGYSVSREKKESFPLTVTSAQKNPTAFYLCASSTRTGYGYTFGSGTRLTVV.

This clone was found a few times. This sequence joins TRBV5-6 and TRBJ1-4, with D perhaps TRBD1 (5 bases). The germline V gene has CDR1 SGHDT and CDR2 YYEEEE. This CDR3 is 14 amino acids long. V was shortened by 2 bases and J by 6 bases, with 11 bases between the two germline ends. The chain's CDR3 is CASSFGRAYEKLFF. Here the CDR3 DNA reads TGTGCCAGCAGCTTTGGCAGGGCTTATGAAAAACTGTTTTTT.

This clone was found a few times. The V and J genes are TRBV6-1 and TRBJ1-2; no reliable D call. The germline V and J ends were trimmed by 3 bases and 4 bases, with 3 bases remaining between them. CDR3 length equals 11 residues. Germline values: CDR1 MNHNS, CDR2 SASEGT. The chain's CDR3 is CASSDIYGYTF. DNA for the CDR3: TGTGCCAGCAGTGACATCTATGGCTACACCTTC.

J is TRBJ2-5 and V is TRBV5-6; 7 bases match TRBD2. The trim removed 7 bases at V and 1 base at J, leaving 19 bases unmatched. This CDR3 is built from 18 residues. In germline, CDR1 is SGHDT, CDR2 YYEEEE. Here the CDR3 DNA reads TGTGCCAGCGGCCCCCCCTGGGGGGGGACTAAGGGCCAAGAGACCCAGTACTTC. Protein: CASGPPWGGTKGQETQYF.

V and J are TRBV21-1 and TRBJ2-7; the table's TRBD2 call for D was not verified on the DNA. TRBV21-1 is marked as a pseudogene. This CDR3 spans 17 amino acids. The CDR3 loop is CASINLSFYRSSYEQYF. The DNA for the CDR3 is TGTGCCAGCATCAACCTCTCTTTCTATAGGAGCTCCTACGAGCAGTACTTC.

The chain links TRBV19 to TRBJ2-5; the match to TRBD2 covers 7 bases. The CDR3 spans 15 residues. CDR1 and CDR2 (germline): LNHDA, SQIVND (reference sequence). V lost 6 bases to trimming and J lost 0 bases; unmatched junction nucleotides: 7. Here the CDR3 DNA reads TGTGCCAGTAGCCAAAGCGGGGAATACCAAGAGACCCAGTACTTC. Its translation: CASSQSGEYQETQYF.

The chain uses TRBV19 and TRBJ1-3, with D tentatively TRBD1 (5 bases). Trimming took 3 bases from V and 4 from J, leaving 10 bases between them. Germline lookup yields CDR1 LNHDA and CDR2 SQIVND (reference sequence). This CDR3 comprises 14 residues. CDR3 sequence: CASSIREQGNTIYF. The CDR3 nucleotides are TGTGCCAGTAGTATCAGGGAACAAGGAAACACCATATATTTT.

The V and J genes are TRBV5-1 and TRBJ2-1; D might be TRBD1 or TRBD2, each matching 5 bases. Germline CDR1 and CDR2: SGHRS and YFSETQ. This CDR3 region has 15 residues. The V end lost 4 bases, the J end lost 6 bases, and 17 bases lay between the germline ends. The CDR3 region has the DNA TGCGCCAGCAGCCCCAGGGTGCTTGAGGGCAATGAGCAGTTCTTC. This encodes CASSPRVLEGNEQFF.

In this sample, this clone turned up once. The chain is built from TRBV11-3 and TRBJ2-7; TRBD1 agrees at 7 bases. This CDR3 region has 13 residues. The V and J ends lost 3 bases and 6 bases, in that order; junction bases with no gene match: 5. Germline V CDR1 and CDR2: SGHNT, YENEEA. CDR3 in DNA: TGTGCCAGCAGCTTTAACAGGGGAGCCGAGCAGTACTTC. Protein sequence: CASSFNRGAEQYF.

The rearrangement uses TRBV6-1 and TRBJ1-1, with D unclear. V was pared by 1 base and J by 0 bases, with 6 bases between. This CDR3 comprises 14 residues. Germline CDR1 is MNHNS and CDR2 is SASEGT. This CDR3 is CASSEEDMNTEAFF. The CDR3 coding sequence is TGTGCCAGCAGTGAAGAAGATATGAACACTGAAGCTTTCTTT.

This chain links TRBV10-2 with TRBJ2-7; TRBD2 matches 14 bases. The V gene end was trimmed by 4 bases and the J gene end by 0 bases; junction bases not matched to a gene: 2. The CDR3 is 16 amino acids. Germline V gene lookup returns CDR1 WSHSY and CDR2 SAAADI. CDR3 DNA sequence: TGCGCCAGCAGTGGACTAGCGGGGGGGCCCTCCTACGAGCAGTACTTC. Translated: CASSGLAGGPSYEQYF.

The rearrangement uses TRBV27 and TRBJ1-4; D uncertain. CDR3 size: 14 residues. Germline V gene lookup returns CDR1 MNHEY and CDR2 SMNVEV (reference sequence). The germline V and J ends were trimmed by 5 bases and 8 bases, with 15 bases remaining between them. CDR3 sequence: CASSLGIASEKLFF. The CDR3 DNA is TGTGCCAGCAGTCTCGGGATAGCCTCCGAAAAACTGTTTTTT. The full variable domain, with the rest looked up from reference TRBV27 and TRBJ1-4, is EAQVTQNPRYLITVTGKKLTVTCSQNMNHEYMSWYRQDPGLGLRQIYYSMNVEVTDKGDVPEGYKVSRKEKRNFPLILESPSPNQTSLYFCASSLGIASEKLFFGSGTQLSVL.

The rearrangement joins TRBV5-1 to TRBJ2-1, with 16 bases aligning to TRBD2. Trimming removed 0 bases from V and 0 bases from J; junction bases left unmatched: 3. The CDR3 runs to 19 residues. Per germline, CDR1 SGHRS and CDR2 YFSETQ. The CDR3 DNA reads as TGCGCCAGCAGCTTGGAGGGACTAGCGGGGGGGCCCTCCTACAATGAGCAGTTCTTC. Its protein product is CASSLEGLAGGPSYNEQFF.

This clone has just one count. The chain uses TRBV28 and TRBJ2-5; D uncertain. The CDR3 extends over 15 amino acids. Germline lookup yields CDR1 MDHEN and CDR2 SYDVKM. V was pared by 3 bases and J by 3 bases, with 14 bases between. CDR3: CASSFGSFLKETQYF. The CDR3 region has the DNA TGTGCCAGCAGTTTCGGGTCCTTTTTGAAAGAGACCCAGTACTTC.

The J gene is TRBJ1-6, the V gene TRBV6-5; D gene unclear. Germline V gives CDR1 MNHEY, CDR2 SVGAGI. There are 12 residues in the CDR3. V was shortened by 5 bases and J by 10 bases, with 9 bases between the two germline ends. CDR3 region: CASSRTGSPLHF. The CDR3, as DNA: TGTGCCAGCAGTCGGACGGGATCACCCCTCCACTTT.

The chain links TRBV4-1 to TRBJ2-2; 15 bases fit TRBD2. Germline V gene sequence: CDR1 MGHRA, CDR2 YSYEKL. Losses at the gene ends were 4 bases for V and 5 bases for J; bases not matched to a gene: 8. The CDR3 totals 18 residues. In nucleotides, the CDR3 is TGCGCCAGCAGCCCTGGGACTAGCGGGGGGCGGTATACCGGGGAGCTGTTTTTT. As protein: CASSPGTSGGRYTGELFF.

The chain's CDR3 is CASSPEGGHTDTQYF. The CDR3 nucleotides are TGCGCCAGCAGCCCCGAAGGGGGCCACACAGATACGCAGTATTTT. V and J are TRBV5-1 and TRBJ2-3, with TRBD1 matching over 7 bases. CDR3 size: 15 residues. Looked up from germline, CDR1 is SGHRS and CDR2 is YFSETQ. J lost 2 bases, V lost 4 bases, and 7 bases had no gene match. The full variable domain, with the rest looked up from reference TRBV5-1 and TRBJ2-3, is KAGVTQTPRYLIKTRGQQVTLSCSPISGHRSVSWYQQTPGQGLQFLFEYFSETQRNKGNFPGRFSGRQFSNSRSEMNVSTLELGDSALYLCASSPEGGHTDTQYFGPGTRLTVL.